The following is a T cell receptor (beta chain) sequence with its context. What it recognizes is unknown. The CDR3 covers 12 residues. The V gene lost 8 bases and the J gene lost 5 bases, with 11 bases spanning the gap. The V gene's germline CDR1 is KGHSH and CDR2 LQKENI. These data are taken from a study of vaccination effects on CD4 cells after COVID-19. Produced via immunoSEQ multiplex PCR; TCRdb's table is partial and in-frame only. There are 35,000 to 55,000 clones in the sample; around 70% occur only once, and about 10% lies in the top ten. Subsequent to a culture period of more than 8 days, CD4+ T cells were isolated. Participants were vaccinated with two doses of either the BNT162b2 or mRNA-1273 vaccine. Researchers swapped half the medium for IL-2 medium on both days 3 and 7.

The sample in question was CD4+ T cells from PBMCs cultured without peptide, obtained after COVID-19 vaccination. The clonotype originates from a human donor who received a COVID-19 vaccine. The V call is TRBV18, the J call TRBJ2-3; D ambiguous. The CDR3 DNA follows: TGTGCCAGCGACACCGTTCGAGATACGCAGTATTTT. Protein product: CASDTVRDTQYF.